This T cell receptor (beta chain) is from a study of blood T cells in healthy people across ages. Turning to the study itself: Every two T cells gave about one barcoded beta molecule via template switching. Overall study findings and caveats: Long-lived and aged donors differed, with more naive CD4+ cells and higher diversity in the long-lived. Donor CMV status, an unknown factor, possibly confounded changes in expanded clonotypes.

A remark on this clonotype: The antigen is unknown.

Sample-barcoded 5' priming and a J-beta primer mix drove a second PCR of about 7 to 11 cycles. MiXCR was run by TCRdb on the 5' RACE reads, yielding one entry per CDR3 protein. The sample lists about 930,000 distinct CDR3 sequences, 25% to 30% occurring once. Separately, the same data were catalogued under a study of T cells of mothers and their children. Per that paper: All RNA that had been extracted was used for cDNA synthesis at around 1.4 ug per 15 ul.

The sequence came from a middle-aged woman in good health. Sequencing was done on a sample of blood.

CDR3 protein: CASSFAGTETQYF. CDR3 DNA: TGTGCCAGCAGTTTTGCTGGGACAGAGACCCAGTACTTC. This rearrangement joins TRBV28 to TRBJ2-5, with D perhaps matching TRBD1 or TRBD2 (5 bases each). The V end was cut by 3 bases, the J end by 4 bases, with 9 bases between. The CDR3 has 13 residues. Per germline, CDR1 MDHEN and CDR2 SYDVKM.